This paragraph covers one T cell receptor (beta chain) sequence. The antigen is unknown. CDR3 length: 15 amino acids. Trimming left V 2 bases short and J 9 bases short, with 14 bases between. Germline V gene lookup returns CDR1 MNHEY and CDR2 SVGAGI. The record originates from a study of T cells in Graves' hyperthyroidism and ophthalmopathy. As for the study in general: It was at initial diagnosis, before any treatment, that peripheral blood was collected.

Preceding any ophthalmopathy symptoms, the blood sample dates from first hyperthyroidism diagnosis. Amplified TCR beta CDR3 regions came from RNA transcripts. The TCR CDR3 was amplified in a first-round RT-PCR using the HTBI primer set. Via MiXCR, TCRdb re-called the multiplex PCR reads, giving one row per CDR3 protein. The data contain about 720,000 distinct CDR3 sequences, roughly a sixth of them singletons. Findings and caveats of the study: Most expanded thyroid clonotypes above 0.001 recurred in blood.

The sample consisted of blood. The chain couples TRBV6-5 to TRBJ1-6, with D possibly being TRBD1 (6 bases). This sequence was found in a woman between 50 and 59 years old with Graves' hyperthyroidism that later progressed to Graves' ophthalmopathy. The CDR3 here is CASSYAQGQGSPLHF. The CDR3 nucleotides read TGTGCCAGCAGTTACGCACAGGGCCAGGGTTCACCCCTCCACTTT.